In its sample, the clone carrying this TCR beta chain was seen a few times. Its antigen is not known. These data come from a study of cytomegalovirus exposure and HLA in healthy donors. The CDR3 has 16 amino acids. CDR1 is SGDLS, CDR2 YYNGEE, per germline. V lost 3 bases and J lost 2; bases outside the gene matches: 9. The PCR made use of 60 Vbeta and 13 Jbeta primers. The method was immunoSEQ multiplex PCR; TCRdb's version includes in-frame clones alone and lacks a portion of them. There are some 170,000 clones in the sample; roughly four fifths occur only once, and 2.9% lies in the top ten. Regarding the study as a whole: Of the V segments, some could not be distinguished, including TRBV6-2 and TRBV6-3, and were excluded. Reported results showed that the classifier diagnosed cytomegalovirus status with high specificity and sensitivity.

This clonotype originated in a male donor in good health and CMV-seronegative. The source material was PBMCs. This rearrangement joins TRBV9 to TRBJ2-7, with 9 bases aligning to TRBD2. The CDR3 protein is CASSGEGGLAPYEQYF. In nucleotides, the CDR3 is TGTGCCAGCAGCGGTGAGGGGGGACTAGCTCCCTACGAGCAGTACTTC.